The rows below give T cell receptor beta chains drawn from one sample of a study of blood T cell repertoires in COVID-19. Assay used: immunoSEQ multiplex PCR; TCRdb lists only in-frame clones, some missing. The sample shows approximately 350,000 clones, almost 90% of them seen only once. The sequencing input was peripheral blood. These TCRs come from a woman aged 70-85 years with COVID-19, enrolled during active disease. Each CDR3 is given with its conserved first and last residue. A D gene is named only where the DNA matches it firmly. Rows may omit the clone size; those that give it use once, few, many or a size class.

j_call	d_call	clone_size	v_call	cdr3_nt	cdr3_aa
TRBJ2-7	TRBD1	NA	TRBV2	TGTGCCAGCAGTGACAGGGGGTACGAGCAGTACTTC	CASSDRGYEQYF
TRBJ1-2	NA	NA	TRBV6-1	TGTGCCAGCAGTGAAGAGGATGGACTTTACTATGGCTACACCTTC	CASSEEDGLYYGYTF
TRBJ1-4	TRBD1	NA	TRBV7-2	TGTGCCAGCAGCTTCCGAACCGGGACAGGGGGAGGGGAAAAACTGTTTTTT	CASSFRTGTGGGEKLFF
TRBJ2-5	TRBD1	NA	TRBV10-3	TGTGCCATCAGTGAGTCGACAGGGCAAGAGACCCAGTACTTC	CAISESTGQETQYF
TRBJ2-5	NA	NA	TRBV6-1	TGTGCCAGCAGTGAGACGGGGGGCGGTTTGGAGACCCAGTACTTC	CASSETGGGLETQYF
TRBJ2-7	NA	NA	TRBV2	TGTGCCAGCAGTGACTCCTTTTCCTACGAGCAGTACTTC	CASSDSFSYEQYF
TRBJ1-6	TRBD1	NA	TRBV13	TGTGCCAGCAGCTCCCAGGACAGGGGTAATTCACCCCTCCACTTT	CASSSQDRGNSPLHF
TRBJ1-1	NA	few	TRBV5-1	TGCGCCAGCAGCTTGGGGGGGCTAATTACTGAAGCTTTCTTT	CASSLGGLITEAFF
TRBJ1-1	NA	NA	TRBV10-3	TGTGCCATCAGTGATGAAGGGGCTGGTGAAGCTTTCTTT	CAISDEGAGEAFF
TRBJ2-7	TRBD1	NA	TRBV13	TGTGCCAGCAGCCAGGGGAGGACAGGGGGCCCAAGGGAGCAGTACTTC	CASSQGRTGGPREQYF
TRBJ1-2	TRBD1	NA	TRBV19	TGTGCCAGTGGGACAGGAACTAACTATGGCTACACCTTC	CASGTGTNYGYTF
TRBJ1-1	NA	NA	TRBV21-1	TGTGCCAGCAGCAAAGCGCTTTCGGACAGACTGAGAGCTTTCTTT	CASSKALSDRLRAFF
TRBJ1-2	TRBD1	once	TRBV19	TGTGCCAGTAGATCAGGACAGGGGGCAGATGGCTACACCTTC	CASRSGQGADGYTF
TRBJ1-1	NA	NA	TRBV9	TGTGCCAGCAGCGGTACAGGGCGTGCCTTCTTT	CASSGTGRAFF
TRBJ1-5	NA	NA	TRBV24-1	TGTGCCACCAGTGACCCAGGTAATCAGCCCCAGCATTTT	CATSDPGNQPQHF
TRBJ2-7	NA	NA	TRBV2	TGTGCCAGCAGTGGGGAACAGGGCTCCTACGAGCAGTACTTC	CASSGEQGSYEQYF
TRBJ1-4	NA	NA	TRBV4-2	TGTGCCAGCAGCCAAGACGGGAATGAAAAACTGTTTTTT	CASSQDGNEKLFF
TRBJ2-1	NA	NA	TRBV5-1	TGCGCCAGCAGCCCCACAGGGTTCAATGAGCAGTTCTTC	CASSPTGFNEQFF
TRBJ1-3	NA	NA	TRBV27	TGTGCCAGCAGCAGCGCCCACTCTGGAAACACCATATATTTT	CASSSAHSGNTIYF
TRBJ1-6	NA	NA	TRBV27	TGTGCCAGCAGTTTATCGCCGGCAGGCATGCCCCTCCACTTT	CASSLSPAGMPLHF
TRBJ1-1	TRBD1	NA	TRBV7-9	TGTGCCAGCAGCTTAATGAAGACAGGGGGTAACACTGAAGCTTTCTTT	CASSLMKTGGNTEAFF
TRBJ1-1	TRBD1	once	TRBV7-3	TGTGCCAGCAGCTCCCGGACAGGCGTTGAAGCTTTCTTT	CASSSRTGVEAFF
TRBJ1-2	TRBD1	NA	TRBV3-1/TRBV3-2	TGTGCCAGCAGCCAAGAGTCAGGGGGCGCGGGAGGCTACACCTTC	CASSQESGGAGGYTF
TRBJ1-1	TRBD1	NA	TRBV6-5	TGTGCCAGCAGTTACACCACAGGGGTGAGCACTGAAGCTTTCTTT	CASSYTTGVSTEAFF
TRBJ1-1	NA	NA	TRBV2	TGTGCCTCCTCGGGGGGCGGTTACACTGAAGCTTTCTTT	CASSGGGYTEAFF
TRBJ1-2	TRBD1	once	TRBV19	TGTGCCAGTAGAGACAACAGGGGCTATGGCTACACCTTC	CASRDNRGYGYTF
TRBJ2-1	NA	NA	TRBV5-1	TGCGCCAGCAGCTTGGGGACTTCGAGGGAGGTGAATGAGCAGTTCTTC	CASSLGTSREVNEQFF
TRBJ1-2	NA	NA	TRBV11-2	TGTGCCAGCAGCCGACAGTTTCAGCACACCTTC	CASSRQFQHTF
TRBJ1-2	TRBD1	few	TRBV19	TGTGCCAGTAGATACCTTCGGGACAGGGATGCTAACTATGGCTACACCTTC	CASRYLRDRDANYGYTF
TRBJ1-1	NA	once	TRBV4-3	TGCGCCAGCAGCCAAGAACCGGCGGGGAACACTGAAGCTTTCTTT	CASSQEPAGNTEAFF
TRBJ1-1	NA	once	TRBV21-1	TGTGCCAGCAGCAAAGGAAATACAGCCCCCACTGAAGCTTTCTTT	CASSKGNTAPTEAFF
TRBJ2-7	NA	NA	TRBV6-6	TGTGCCAGCAGTACACCCGGGTCCCAATCCTACGAGCAGTACTTC	CASSTPGSQSYEQYF
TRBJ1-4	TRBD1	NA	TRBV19	TGTGCCAGTAGCGACCCCCCGCCGCGACAGGGTAATGAAAAACTGTTTTTT	CASSDPPPRQGNEKLFF
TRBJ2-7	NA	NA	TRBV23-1	TGCGCCAGCAGTCAATGCCGGGACATGGACGAGCAGTACTTC	CASSQCRDMDEQYF